This T cell receptor beta chain originates from a study of blood T cell repertoires in COVID-19 (dated by TCRdb to about 2020). In the study overall: Samples covering the acute and convalescent phases of COVID-19 were provided by collaborators in the United States, Italy and Spain. Where available, HLA class I and class II types were obtained from metadata supplied by the sample provider rather than from assay-based typing. The prospective study material was composed of cDNA or gDNA derived from T cells, B-cell-depleted T cells, or PBMCs. Deeply sampled blood TCRbeta repertoires from subjects exposed to, actively infected with, or recovered from COVID-19 were included in the dataset. The repertoires were released in a freely available public database intended as a resource for research on the immune response to SARS-CoV-2. A de-identified subject ID, COVID-19 status, age in years and sex were almost always included in the sample metadata. Samples came from the ongoing ImmuneRACE study (first 160 participants) plus 1,254 subjects from 6 global collaborators. On the study overall, not on this receptor specifically: Clinical and demographic metadata were provided uncurated, with the amount varying by source and participant.

CDR1 and CDR2 were assigned from the germline V gene as SGDLS and YYNGEE. The CDR3 goes from the cysteine to the phenylalanine over 15 residues. Left in the record is the CDR3 DNA by itself, 45 bases read in frame from the first base. The germline V end is reduced by 3 bases and the J end by 3 bases; junction bases left unmatched: 2. A second Seattle source provided samples from volunteer blood donors who had recovered from COVID-19. Collaborating institutions collected whole blood in K2EDTA tubes following their own protocols. For TCRbeta analysis, collaborator samples were shipped as frozen whole blood, as isolated PBMCs, or as DNA extracted from either sample type. About this clone: Its antigen is currently not known. No clone much larger than this one lies a single base away; base qualities are absent.

TCRbeta CDR3 regions were amplified from genomic DNA using the immunoSEQ Assay, a bias-controlled multiplex PCR. As for the authors' bioinformatics: Nucleated cell counts per sample were estimated from amplification of reference gene primers within the assay. To quantify the absolute abundance of each unique TCRbeta CDR3 rearrangement, sequence reads were collapsed and filtered. Productive Simpson clonality was computed per sample as the square root of Simpson's diversity index over productive rearrangements. TCRdb provides this immuneACCESS table in a form limited to in-frame rearrangements. Some clones are lacking; in checked studies, under half of them reflect an unresolved V gene, and why the rest are absent is not known. V and J calls and clone size are as listed in that table; D and trimming were resolved from the DNA. This sample lists under 250,000 clones; 89% were detected once. The leading ten clones occupy around 6.5% of the sample.

This TCR derives from a man in his 60s who had recovered from COVID-19. The chain is encoded by TRBV9 joined to TRBJ2-3, and 12 junction bases match TRBD2. The specimen sequenced was peripheral blood. The nucleotides read TGTGCCAGCAGCGCTACTAGCGGGGGGACAGATACGCAGTATTTT. Its amino acids are CASSATSGGTDTQYF.